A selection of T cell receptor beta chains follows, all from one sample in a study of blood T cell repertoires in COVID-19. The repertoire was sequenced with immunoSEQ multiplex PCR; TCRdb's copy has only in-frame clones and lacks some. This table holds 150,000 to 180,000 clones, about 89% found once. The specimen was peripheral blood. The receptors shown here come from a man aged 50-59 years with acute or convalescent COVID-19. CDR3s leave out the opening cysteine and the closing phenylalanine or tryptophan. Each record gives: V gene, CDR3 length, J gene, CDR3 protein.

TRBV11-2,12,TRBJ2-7,ASSLGTTLYEQY
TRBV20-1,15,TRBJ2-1,SASDAIVASGTDEQF
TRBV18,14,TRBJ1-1,ASSPGRDRANTEAF
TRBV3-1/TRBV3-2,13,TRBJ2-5,ASSLGTGGSETQY
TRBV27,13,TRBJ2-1,ASSLGQGPYNEQF
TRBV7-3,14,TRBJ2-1,ASSPDSGSTYNEQF
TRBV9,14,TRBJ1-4,ASSAEGLGTNEKLF
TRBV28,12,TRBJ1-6,ASSLTGVDSPLH
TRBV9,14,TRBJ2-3,ASSVPRSGSTDTQY
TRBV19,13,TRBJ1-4,ASRLEGEGNEKLF
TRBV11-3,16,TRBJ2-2,ASSLAPRAGGLGGELF
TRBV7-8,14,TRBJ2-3,ASSLNVGGWADTQY
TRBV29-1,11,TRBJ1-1,SVVRGIFAEAF
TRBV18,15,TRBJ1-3,ASSPPYRTFSGNTIY
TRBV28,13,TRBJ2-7,ASSYWGGLSYEQY
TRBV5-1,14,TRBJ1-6,ASSFEGTPPISPLH
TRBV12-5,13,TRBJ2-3,ASGLGQTPTDTQY
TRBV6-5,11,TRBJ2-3,ASSLGQSDTQY
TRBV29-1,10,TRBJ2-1,SGVSGSVEQF
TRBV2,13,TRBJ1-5,ASSYRQGGNQPQH
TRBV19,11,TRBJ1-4,ASMGAENEKLF
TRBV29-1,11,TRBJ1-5,SVGTGTLETQH
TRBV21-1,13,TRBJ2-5,ASSNSGTEQETQY
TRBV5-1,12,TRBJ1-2,ASSLGQVEGGYT
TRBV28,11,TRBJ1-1,ASSPQGFTEAF
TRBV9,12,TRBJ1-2,ASTLWDSHVGYT
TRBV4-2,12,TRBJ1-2,ASSQVGANYGYT
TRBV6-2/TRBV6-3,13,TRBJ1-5,ASSKPQGDNQPQH
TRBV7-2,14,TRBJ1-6,ASSFDGGGNNSPLH
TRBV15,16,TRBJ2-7,ATSRDLPEWGEAYEQY
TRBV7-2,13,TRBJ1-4,ASSPVGATNEKLF
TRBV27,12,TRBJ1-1,ASSQRQGDTEAF
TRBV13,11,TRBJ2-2,ASSLGRAGELF
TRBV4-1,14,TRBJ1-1,ASSQVVRHTNTEAF
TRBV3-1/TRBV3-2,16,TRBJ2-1,ASSQKARLAGTFDEQF
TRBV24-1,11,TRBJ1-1,ATEGGVPTEAF
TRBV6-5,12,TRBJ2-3,ASSLETGTDTQY
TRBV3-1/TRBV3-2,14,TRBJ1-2,ASSQGLQVSVGGYT
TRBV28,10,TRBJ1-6,ASSGGSSPLH
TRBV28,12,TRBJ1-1,ASSSANRGHRAF
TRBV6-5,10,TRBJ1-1,ASRLGGGLAF
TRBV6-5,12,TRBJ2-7,ASRAGTGKYEQY
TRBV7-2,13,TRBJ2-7,ASSLGGGSSYEQY
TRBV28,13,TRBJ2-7,ASSLRSGISYEQY
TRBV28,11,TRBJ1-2,ASSLGTDYGYT
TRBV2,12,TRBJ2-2,ASAGARGTGELF
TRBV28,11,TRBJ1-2,ASSQYRDGGYT
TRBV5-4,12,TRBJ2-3,ASSLGTLGDTQY
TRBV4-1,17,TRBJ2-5,ASSQEAPPAGPYQETQY
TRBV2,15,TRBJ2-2,ASSFSPRGVNTGELF
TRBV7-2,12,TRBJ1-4,ASTQDRGSEKLF
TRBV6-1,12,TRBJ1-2,ASSDGPVAVGYT
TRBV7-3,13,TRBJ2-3,ASSLSGGSTDTQY
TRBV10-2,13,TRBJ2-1,ASSARTSGRNEQF
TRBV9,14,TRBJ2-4,ASSVGAGGGKNIQY
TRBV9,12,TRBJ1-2,ASRTPGQGFGYT